These 30 T cell receptor beta chains share one sample of origin, sequenced in a study of cytomegalovirus exposure and HLA in healthy donors. Use of 60 Vbeta and 13 Jbeta primers characterized the PCR. The table came from immunoSEQ multiplex PCR; TCRdb's copy has only in-frame clones and leaves some out. The sample has 120,000 to 150,000 clones, around 75% seen once. The sequenced sample consisted of PBMCs. The receptors were sampled from a woman aged 40 to 50 in good health and CMV-seronegative.

The J gene is TRBJ2-7, the V gene TRBV27; 7 bases are a match to TRBD2. This CDR3 contains 16 residues. With 6 bases clipped from V and 0 bases from J, the junction kept 11 bases outside the gene matches. Germline CDR1 is MNHEY and CDR2 is SMNVEV (reference sequence). CDR3 in DNA: TGTGCCAGCAGCCCATCTAGCGGCTCCCTCTCCTACGAGCAGTACTTC. This codes for CASSPSSGSLSYEQYF.

Only one count was recorded for this clone. The chain joins TRBV5-1 to TRBJ2-5, with TRBD1 matching 9 bases. The CDR3 covers 13 residues. Germline V gives CDR1 SGHRS, CDR2 YFSETQ. The junction had 9 bases not matched to a gene; V was cut back by 4 bases and J by 11 bases. The CDR3 is CASSPTGGGEQYF. CDR3 sequence (DNA): TGCGCCAGCAGCCCGACAGGGGGGGGAGAGCAGTACTTC.

The genes are TRBV4-1 and TRBJ1-2; D not certain. The V end lost 0 bases, the J end lost 2 bases, and 16 bases lay between the germline ends. Germline CDR1 MGHRA, CDR2 YSYEKL. CDR3 size: 17 residues. The CDR3 DNA sequence: TGCGCCAGCAGCCAAGATCCGTCCGTTAACACGAACTATGGCTACACCTTC. Its translation is CASSQDPSVNTNYGYTF.

This clone turned up a few times. This rearrangement joins TRBV5-6 to TRBJ2-1; D is possibly TRBD2 (5 bases). V shed 3 bases and J shed 3 bases, with 19 bases lying between them. Germline values: CDR1 SGHDT, CDR2 YYEEEE. The CDR3 is 17 residues long. This chain's CDR3 is CASSYEEEQFYYNEQFF. The DNA of the CDR3 is TGTGCCAGCAGCTACGAGGAGGAGCAGTTCTACTACAATGAGCAGTTCTTC.

For the CDR3, the DNA is TGTGCCAGCAGTTTTACAGGTTCCTACGAGCAGTACTTC. Translation gives CASSFTGSYEQYF. This sequence joins TRBV27 and TRBJ2-7, with D perhaps TRBD1 (5 bases). Deletions cut 3 bases from V and 1 base from J, with 7 bases between. This CDR3 spans 13 amino acids. CDR1 MNHEY and CDR2 SMNVEV come from the germline V gene (reference sequence).

This chain links TRBV5-4 with TRBJ2-1; 14 bases are shared with TRBD2. Per the germline V gene, CDR1 is SGHNT and CDR2 is YYREEE (reference sequence). V trimming: 9 bases; J trimming: 9 bases; junction bases outside the gene matches: 5. The CDR3 totals 13 residues. The CDR3 DNA follows: TGTGCCACGGGGACTAGCGGGAGCGCTGAGCAGTTCTTC. This encodes CATGTSGSAEQFF. Supplemented by reference TRBV5-4 and TRBJ2-1, the full variable domain reads ETGVTQSPTHLIKTRGQQVTLRCSSQSGHNTVSWYQQALGQGPQFIFQYYREEENGRGNFPPRFSGLQFPNYSSELNVNALELDDSALYLCATGTSGSAEQFFGPGTRLTVL.

The chain has TRBV19 and TRBJ2-7; 8 bases line up with TRBD2. The CDR3 runs to 15 residues. Germline loops: CDR1 LNHDA, CDR2 SQIVND (reference sequence). V shed 4 bases and J 6 bases; nucleotides not matched to a gene: 11. CDR3 sequence reads: CASSKGAGGPPEQYF. CDR3 nucleotide sequence: TGTGCCAGTAGTAAAGGGGCGGGAGGTCCTCCCGAGCAGTACTTC.

This clone has more than one count but fewer than ten. The J gene is TRBJ2-2, the V gene TRBV7-7, with a tentative D call TRBD1 (5 bases). Trimming took 4 bases from V and 4 from J, leaving 16 bases between them. CDR1 and CDR2 from the germline V gene are SSHAT and FNYEAQ (reference sequence). This CDR3 has 16 residues. The CDR3 spells CASSSVPDSRTGELFF. CDR3 bases: TGTGCCAGCAGCTCCGTCCCCGACAGTCGCACCGGGGAGCTGTTTTTT.

This chain joins TRBV10-3 and TRBJ2-5; TRBD1 is a possible D gene (6 bases). Germline CDR1 and CDR2: ENHRY and SYGVKD. V was cut by 2 bases and J by 5 bases, with 21 bases left in between. There are 17 residues in the CDR3. The DNA of the CDR3 is TGTGCCATCAGTGAGAGGTGGGGTGCAGGGGAAGGGGAGACCCAGTACTTC. Translation: CAISERWGAGEGETQYF.

The CDR3 bases are TGCAGCGTTGTTGGACAGGGGAGCTCCTACGAGCAGTACTTC. As protein: CSVVGQGSSYEQYF. This chain links TRBV29-1 with TRBJ2-7; 9 positions agree with TRBD1. The CDR3 contains 14 residues. From germline, CDR1 is SQVTM and CDR2 ANQGSEA. V shed 4 bases and J 0 bases; nucleotides not matched to a gene: 4.

The gene calls are TRBV7-4 and TRBJ2-3; D possibly corresponds to TRBD2 (5 bases). The V and J ends lost 2 bases and 4 bases respectively, with 16 bases between them. CDR1 is SGHVT and CDR2 is SQSDAQ in the germline V gene. This CDR3 spans 16 amino acids. This CDR3 reads CASSLSPRRGSDTQYF. For the CDR3, the DNA is TGTGCCAGCAGCTTAAGTCCCCGTAGAGGGTCAGATACGCAGTATTTT.

The chain joins TRBV5-1 to TRBJ2-2; 9 bases agree with TRBD1. This CDR3 region has 16 residues. Germline values: CDR1 SGHRS, CDR2 YFSETQ. V was clipped by 7 bases and J by 3 bases; unmatched bases: 10. The DNA of the CDR3 is TGCGCCAGCTCCGGGGTACAGGGGGCGGACACCGGGGAGCTGTTTTTT. It yields the protein CASSGVQGADTGELFF.

There are a few counts of this clone. This rearrangement joins TRBV14 to TRBJ1-1; 8 bases are a match to TRBD1. From germline, CDR1 is SGHDN and CDR2 FVKESK. The CDR3 covers 15 residues. J gave up 10 bases and V 2 bases, and 12 bases lay outside the gene matches. The DNA of the CDR3 is TGTGCCAGCAGCCAAAAGCCCTGGGGGACAGGCGGAGCTTTCTTT. This sequence encodes CASSQKPWGTGGAFF.

V and J are TRBV7-9 and TRBJ1-1; D gene uncertain. CDR3 size: 13 residues. Trimming pared 7 bases from V and 1 base from J, leaving 10 bases between. Germline V gene data show CDR1 as SEHNR and CDR2 as FQNEAQ (reference sequence). The CDR3 here is CASKEVSNTEAFF. The CDR3 DNA reads as TGTGCCAGCAAAGAGGTATCGAACACTGAAGCTTTCTTT.

Points on this clone: Its ends do not fully match the called genes, so a read error is possible. The CDR3 protein is CASITDRLNGYPF. The CDR3, as DNA: TGTGCCAGCATCACGGACAGACTCAATGGCTACCCCTTC. The genes are TRBV2 and TRBJ1-2; maybe TRBD1 (6 bases). Germline V gene sequence: CDR1 SNHLY, CDR2 FYNNEI. The CDR3 covers 13 residues.

The chain employs TRBV28 and TRBJ2-1, with 8 bases that match TRBD2. J was trimmed by 6 bases and V by 5 bases; bases with no gene match: 9. CDR3 size: 15 residues. Germline values: CDR1 MDHEN, CDR2 SYDVKM. The CDR3: CASSLRGGASNEQFF. The CDR3 DNA is TGTGCCAGCAGTCTTCGGGGGGGGGCCAGCAATGAGCAGTTCTTC.

V gene TRBV6-5 combines with J gene TRBJ1-2; D is possibly TRBD1 (5 bases). The germline V gene has CDR1 MNHEY and CDR2 SVGAGI. V was trimmed by 5 bases and J by 4 bases, leaving 17 bases between them. This CDR3 has 15 amino acids. CDR3: CASSQALGGIYGYTF. The CDR3 region has the DNA TGTGCCAGCAGTCAGGCGCTTGGGGGGATCTATGGCTACACCTTC.

The table lists this clone with a few counts. The genes are TRBV11-3 and TRBJ1-1; no clear D gene. This CDR3 contains 12 residues. Per germline, CDR1 SGHNT and CDR2 YENEEA. V lost 5 bases and J lost 3, with 7 bases in between. In DNA form, the CDR3 reads TGTGCCAGCAGCGAGGGAGACACTGAAGCTTTCTTT. Translated: CASSEGDTEAFF.

This clone has a single count. The chain employs TRBV6-1 and TRBJ1-2; D is perhaps TRBD1 (6 bases). This CDR3 is 15 amino acids long. V shed 3 bases and J shed 5 bases, with 16 bases lying between them. Germline CDR1 and CDR2: MNHNS and SASEGT. CDR3 protein: CASSEVTGRGYGYTF. CDR3 bases: TGTGCCAGCAGTGAGGTAACAGGGAGAGGGTATGGCTACACCTTC.

This clone occurred once. The V call is TRBV2, the J call TRBJ1-2; D may be TRBD1 (6 bases). V shed 5 bases and J shed 3 bases, with 13 bases lying between them. Germline CDR1 and CDR2: SNHLY and FYNNEI. The CDR3 spans 14 residues. The CDR3 nucleotides read TGTGCCAGCAGTCCGAACAGGGTTGACTATGGCTACACCTTC. It is translated as CASSPNRVDYGYTF. The full variable domain, completed using reference TRBV2 and TRBJ1-2, is EPEVTQTPSHQVTQMGQEVILRCVPISNHLYFYWYRQILGQKVEFLVSFYNNEISEKSEIFDDQFSVERPDGSNFTLKIRSTKLEDSAMYFCASSPNRVDYGYTFGSGTRLTVV.

V is TRBV5-1 and J is TRBJ2-5, with D perhaps matching TRBD1 (5 bases). V lost 7 bases and J 5 bases, leaving 15 bases between the germline ends. The CDR3 loop spans 13 amino acids. Per the germline V gene, CDR1 is SGHRS and CDR2 is YFSETQ. CDR3 sequence: CASAGMIGETQYF. The CDR3 region has the DNA TGCGCCAGCGCAGGGATGATCGGGGAGACCCAGTACTTC.

The chain combines TRBV4-2 with TRBJ1-1; TRBD1 matches 9 bases. The CDR3 has 15 amino acids. Germline V gene sequence: CDR1 LGHNA, CDR2 YNFKEQ. Trimming removed 1 base from V and 6 bases from J; junction bases left unmatched: 6. As DNA, the CDR3 is TGTGCCAGCAGCCAAGCAGGACAGGGGTCAGCTGAAGCTTTCTTT. Protein: CASSQAGQGSAEAFF.

In this sample, this clone turned up once. The chain combines TRBV4-2 with TRBJ1-5; 7 positions match TRBD1. Per germline, CDR1 LGHNA and CDR2 YNFKEQ. Trimming removed 1 base from V and 7 bases from J; junction bases left unmatched: 10. The CDR3 runs 16 residues. The CDR3 DNA reads TGTGCCAGCAGCCAAGCCCTCGGGCAGGGGGGACAGCCCCAGCATTTT. Translating it yields CASSQALGQGGQPQHF.

V and J are TRBV5-1 and TRBJ2-3; 7 bases line up with TRBD1. V gave up 0 bases and J gave up 3 bases; unmatched junction bases: 4. Germline V gene lookup returns CDR1 SGHRS and CDR2 YFSETQ. The CDR3 contains 15 residues. CDR3 DNA: TGCGCCAGCAGCTTGGCAGGGGGATGGACAGATACGCAGTATTTT. Encoded protein: CASSLAGGWTDTQYF.

The gene calls are TRBV18 and TRBJ1-3; 7 bases are a match to TRBD1. This CDR3 is built from 18 residues. Losses at the gene ends were 3 bases for V and 1 base for J; bases not matched to a gene: 12. Germline lookup yields CDR1 KGHSH and CDR2 LQKENI. CDR3 sequence reads: CASSPAYRGAGSGNTIYF. CDR3 bases: TGTGCCAGCTCACCCGCCTACAGGGGCGCTGGATCTGGAAACACCATATATTTT.

The genes are TRBV5-5 and TRBJ2-3; perhaps TRBD2 as D (5 bases). The CDR3 has 16 amino acids. Germline values: CDR1 SGHKS, CDR2 YYEKEE (reference sequence). The germline V and J ends were trimmed by 1 base and 0 bases, with 12 bases remaining between them. For the CDR3, the DNA is TGTGCCAGCAGCTTGTGGGCGGGCTCTAGCACAGATACGCAGTATTTT. Amino acid sequence: CASSLWAGSSTDTQYF.

The gene calls are TRBV18 and TRBJ2-7; 7 bases align to TRBD1. V shed 2 bases and J 3 bases; nucleotides not matched to a gene: 7. Germline V gives CDR1 KGHSH, CDR2 LQKENI. The CDR3 runs 15 residues. This CDR3 reads CASSPTPTGSYEQYF. The CDR3 nucleotides read TGTGCCAGCTCACCAACTCCGACAGGGAGCTACGAGCAGTACTTC.

V is TRBV7-9 and J is TRBJ2-1; TRBD2 aligns across 7 bases. J gave up 0 bases and V 7 bases, and 9 bases lay outside the gene matches. Germline V lookup: CDR1 SEHNR, CDR2 FQNEAQ (reference sequence). The CDR3 sequence is 16 residues long. CDR3 DNA sequence: TGTGCCAGCACCCCTTGGGAGGGAAGCTCCTACAATGAGCAGTTCTTC. Protein product: CASTPWEGSSYNEQFF. Using reference TRBV7-9 and TRBJ2-1 for the parts outside the CDR3, the full variable domain is DTGVSQNPRHKITKRGQNVTFRCDPISEHNRLYWYRQTLGQGPEFLTYFQNEAQLEKSRLLSDRFSAERPKGSFSTLEIQRTEQGDSAMYLCASTPWEGSSYNEQFFGPGTRLTVL.

This chain joins TRBV6-5 and TRBJ1-2; possibly TRBD1 for D (5 bases). V was cut by 6 bases and J by 8 bases, with 13 bases left in between. Per germline, CDR1 MNHEY and CDR2 SVGAGI. This CDR3 spans 12 amino acids. The CDR3 protein is CASRQTGGGYTF. In DNA, the CDR3 is TGTGCCAGCAGACAAACAGGTGGAGGCTACACCTTC.

This clone has a handful of counts. The gene calls are TRBV19 and TRBJ2-1; possible D gene TRBD2, 6 bases. The CDR3 runs 14 residues. Trimming removed 9 bases from V and 0 bases from J, with 12 bases in between. Per the germline V gene, CDR1 is LNHDA and CDR2 is SQIVND (reference sequence). The CDR3 DNA reads TGTGCCAGCCGGGACGGGAGCTCCTACAATGAGCAGTTCTTC. Its translation: CASRDGSSYNEQFF.